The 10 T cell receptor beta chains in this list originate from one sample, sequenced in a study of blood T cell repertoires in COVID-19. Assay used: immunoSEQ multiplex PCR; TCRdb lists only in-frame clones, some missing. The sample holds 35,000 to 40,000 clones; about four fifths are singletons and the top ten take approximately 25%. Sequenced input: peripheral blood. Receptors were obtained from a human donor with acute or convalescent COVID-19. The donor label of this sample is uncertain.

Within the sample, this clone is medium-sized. CDR3 coding DNA: TGCAGCGTTGCCGGCAGTCCAGGAGGCTACACCTTC. Protein product: CSVAGSPGGYTF. The chain employs TRBV29-1 and TRBJ1-2; D unclear. Trimming left V 4 bases short and J 8 bases short, with 14 bases between. This CDR3 has 12 amino acids. Per germline, CDR1 SQVTM and CDR2 ANQGSEA.

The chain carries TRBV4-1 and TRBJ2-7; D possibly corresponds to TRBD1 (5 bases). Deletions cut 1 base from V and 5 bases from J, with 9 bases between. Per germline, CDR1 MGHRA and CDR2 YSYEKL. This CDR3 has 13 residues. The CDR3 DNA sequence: TGCGCCAGCAGCCAAGGCAGGGCGGACGAGCAGTACTTC. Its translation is CASSQGRADEQYF.

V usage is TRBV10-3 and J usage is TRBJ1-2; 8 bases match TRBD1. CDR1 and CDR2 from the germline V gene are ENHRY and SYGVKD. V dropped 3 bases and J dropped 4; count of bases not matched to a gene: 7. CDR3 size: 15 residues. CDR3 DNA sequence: TGTGCCATCAGTGAAACGGACAGGGCATCCTATGGCTACACCTTC. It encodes CAISETDRASYGYTF.

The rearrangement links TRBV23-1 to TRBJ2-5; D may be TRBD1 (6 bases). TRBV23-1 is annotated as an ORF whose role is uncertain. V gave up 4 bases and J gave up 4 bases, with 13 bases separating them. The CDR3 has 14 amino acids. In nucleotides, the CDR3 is TGCGCCAGCAGTCGCGTCAGGGGTAGAGAGACCCAGTACTTC. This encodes CASSRVRGRETQYF.

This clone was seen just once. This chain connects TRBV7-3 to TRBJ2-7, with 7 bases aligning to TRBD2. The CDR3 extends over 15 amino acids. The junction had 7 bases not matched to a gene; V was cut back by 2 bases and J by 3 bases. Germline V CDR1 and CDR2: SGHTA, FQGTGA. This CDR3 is CASSLGSSGNYEQYF. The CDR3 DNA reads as TGTGCCAGCAGCTTAGGGTCCAGCGGGAACTACGAGCAGTACTTC.

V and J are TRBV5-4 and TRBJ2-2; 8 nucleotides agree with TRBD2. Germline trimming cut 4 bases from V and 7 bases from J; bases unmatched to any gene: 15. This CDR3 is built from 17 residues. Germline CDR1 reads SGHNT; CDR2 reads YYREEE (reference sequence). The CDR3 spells CASSRAGLAAGSGELFF. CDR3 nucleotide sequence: TGTGCCAGCAGCCGCGCCGGACTAGCCGCCGGGAGCGGGGAGCTGTTTTTT.

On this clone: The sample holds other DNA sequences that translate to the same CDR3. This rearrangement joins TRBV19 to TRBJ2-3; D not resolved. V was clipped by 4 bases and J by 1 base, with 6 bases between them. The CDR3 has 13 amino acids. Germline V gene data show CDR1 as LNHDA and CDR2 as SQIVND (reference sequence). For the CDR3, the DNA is TGTGCCAGTAGTAACCGGGGCACAGATACGCAGTATTTT. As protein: CASSNRGTDTQYF.

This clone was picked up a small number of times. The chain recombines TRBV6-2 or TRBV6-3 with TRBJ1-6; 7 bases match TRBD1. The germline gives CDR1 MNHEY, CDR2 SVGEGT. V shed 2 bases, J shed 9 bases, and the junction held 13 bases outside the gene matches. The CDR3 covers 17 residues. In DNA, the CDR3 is TGTGCCAGCAGTTACCCCCTTGCCGGGACAGACGGTTCACCCCTCCACTTT. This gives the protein CASSYPLAGTDGSPLHF.

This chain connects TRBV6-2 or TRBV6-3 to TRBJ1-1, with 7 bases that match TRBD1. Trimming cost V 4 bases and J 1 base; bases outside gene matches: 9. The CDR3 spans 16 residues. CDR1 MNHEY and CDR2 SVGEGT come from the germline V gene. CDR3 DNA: TGTGCCAGCAGTTCTTCCCGGACAGGTGCGAACACTGAAGCTTTCTTT. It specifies CASSSSRTGANTEAFF.

CDR3 amino acids: CASSRGNTGELFF. Here the CDR3 DNA reads TGTGCCAGTAGCAGGGGGAACACCGGGGAGCTGTTTTTT. V and J are TRBV3-1 (or the pseudogene TRBV3-2) and TRBJ2-2; weak D call: TRBD1 (6 bases). The CDR3 is made up of 13 amino acids. The V gene lost 9 bases and the J gene lost 1 base, with 9 bases spanning the gap. Germline CDR1 and CDR2: LGHDT and YNNKEL (reference sequence).